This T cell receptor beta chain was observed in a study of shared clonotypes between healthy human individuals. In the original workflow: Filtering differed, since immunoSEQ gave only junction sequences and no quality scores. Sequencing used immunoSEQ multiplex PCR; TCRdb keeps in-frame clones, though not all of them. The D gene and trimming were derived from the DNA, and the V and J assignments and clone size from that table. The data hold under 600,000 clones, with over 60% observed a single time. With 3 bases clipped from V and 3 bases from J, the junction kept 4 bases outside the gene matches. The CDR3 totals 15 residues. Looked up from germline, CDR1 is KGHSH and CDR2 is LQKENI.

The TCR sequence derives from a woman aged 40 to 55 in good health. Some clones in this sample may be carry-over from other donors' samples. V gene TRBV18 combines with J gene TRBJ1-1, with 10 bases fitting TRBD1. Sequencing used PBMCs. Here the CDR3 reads CASSPGQGQHTEAFF. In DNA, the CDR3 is TGTGCCAGCTCACCGGGACAGGGGCAGCACACTGAAGCTTTCTTT. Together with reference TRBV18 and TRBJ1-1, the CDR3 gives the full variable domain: NAGVMQNPRHLVRRRGQEARLRCSPMKGHSHVYWYRQLPEEGLKFMVYLQKENIIDESGMPKERFSAEFPKEGPSILRIQQVVRGDSAAYFCASSPGQGQHTEAFFGQGTRLTVV.